This TCR beta chain was found in a study of T cell repertoires in cytomegalovirus infection. TCRdb analysed the reads with MiXCR anew, one entry per CDR3 protein. The sample records approximately 74,000 distinct CDR3 sequences, around 37% being singletons. Concerning this clonotype: Its target is not known.

The sequence was collected from a human donor in good health (CMV status not recorded). Some clones in this sample may be carry-over from other donors' samples. The specimen was CD8+ T cells from cultured PBMCs, collected from culture after CMV antigen stimulation.

The CDR3 loop is CASSPGFRTGGHEQYF. The CDR3 bases are TGCGCCAGCAGCCCGGGGTTTCGGACAGGGGGCCACGAGCAGTACTTC. The V and J genes are TRBV5-1 and TRBJ2-7; 11 bases are a match to TRBD1. Germline loops: CDR1 SGHRS, CDR2 YFSETQ. CDR3 size: 16 residues. The junction had 11 bases not matched to a gene; V was cut back by 4 bases and J by 5 bases.